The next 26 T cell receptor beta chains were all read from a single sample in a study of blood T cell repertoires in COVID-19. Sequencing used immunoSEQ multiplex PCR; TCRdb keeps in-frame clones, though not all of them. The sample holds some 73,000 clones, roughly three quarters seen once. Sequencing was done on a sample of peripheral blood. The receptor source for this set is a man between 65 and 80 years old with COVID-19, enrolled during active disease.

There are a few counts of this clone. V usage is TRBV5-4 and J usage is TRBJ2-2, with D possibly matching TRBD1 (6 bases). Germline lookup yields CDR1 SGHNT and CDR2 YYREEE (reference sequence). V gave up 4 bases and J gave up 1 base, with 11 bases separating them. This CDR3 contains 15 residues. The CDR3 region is CASSPGVLNTGELFF. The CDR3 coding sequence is TGTGCCAGCAGCCCAGGGGTCTTGAACACCGGGGAGCTGTTTTTT.

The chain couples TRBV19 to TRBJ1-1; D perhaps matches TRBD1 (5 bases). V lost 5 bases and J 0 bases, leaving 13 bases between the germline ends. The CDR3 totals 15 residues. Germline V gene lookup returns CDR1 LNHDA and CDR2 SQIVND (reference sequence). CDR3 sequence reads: CASSSQGLLNTEAFF. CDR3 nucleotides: TGTGCCAGTAGTTCCCAGGGTCTTTTGAACACTGAAGCTTTCTTT.

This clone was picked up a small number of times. CDR3 in amino acids: CAWTGQGWVNGYTF. The CDR3 DNA reads TGTGCCTGGACCGGTCAGGGTTGGGTGAATGGCTACACCTTC. The chain links TRBV30 to TRBJ1-2; a weak D match, TRBD1 (5 bases). Trimming took off 4 bases at V and 6 bases at J, with 18 bases between the two ends. The CDR3 is made up of 14 amino acids. Germline V lookup: CDR1 GTSNPN, CDR2 SVGIG (reference sequence).

The CDR3 DNA is TGTGCCAGCAGCCATAGTACAGGGGGTCCCTACGAGCAGTACTTC. Its protein product is CASSHSTGGPYEQYF. The chain joins TRBV3-1 (or the pseudogene TRBV3-2) to TRBJ2-7; 8 nucleotides align to TRBD1. This CDR3 contains 15 residues. The V and J ends lost 3 bases and 2 bases, in that order; junction bases with no gene match: 6. Germline V gene data show CDR1 as LGHDT and CDR2 as YNNKEL (reference sequence).

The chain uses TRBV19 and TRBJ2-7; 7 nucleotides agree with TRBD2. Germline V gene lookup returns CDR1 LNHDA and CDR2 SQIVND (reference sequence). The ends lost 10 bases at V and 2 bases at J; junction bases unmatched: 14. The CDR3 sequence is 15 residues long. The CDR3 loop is CATRPRLADPYEQYF. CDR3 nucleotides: TGTGCCACCAGACCGCGACTAGCTGATCCCTACGAGCAGTACTTC.

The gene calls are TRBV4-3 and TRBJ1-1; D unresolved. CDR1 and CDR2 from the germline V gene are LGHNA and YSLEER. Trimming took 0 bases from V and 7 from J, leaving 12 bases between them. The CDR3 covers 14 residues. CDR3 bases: TGCGCCAGCAGCCAAGAGGCCCAGCGGAGTGAAGCTTTCTTT. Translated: CASSQEAQRSEAFF.

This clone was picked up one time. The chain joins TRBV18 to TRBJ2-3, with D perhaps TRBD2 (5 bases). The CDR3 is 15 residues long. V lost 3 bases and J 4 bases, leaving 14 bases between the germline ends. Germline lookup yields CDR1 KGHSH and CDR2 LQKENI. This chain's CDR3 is CASSPLPPGSDTQYF. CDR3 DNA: TGTGCCAGCTCACCGCTCCCCCCGGGATCAGATACGCAGTATTTT. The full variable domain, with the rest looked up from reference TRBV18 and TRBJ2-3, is NAGVMQNPRHLVRRRGQEARLRCSPMKGHSHVYWYRQLPEEGLKFMVYLQKENIIDESGMPKERFSAEFPKEGPSILRIQQVVRGDSAAYFCASSPLPPGSDTQYFGPGTRLTVL.

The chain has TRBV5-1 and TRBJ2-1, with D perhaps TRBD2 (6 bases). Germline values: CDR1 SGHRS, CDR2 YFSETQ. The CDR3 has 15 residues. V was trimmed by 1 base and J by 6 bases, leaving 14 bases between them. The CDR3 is CASSLQLTSSNEQFF. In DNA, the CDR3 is TGCGCCAGCAGCTTGCAGTTGACTAGTAGCAATGAGCAGTTCTTC. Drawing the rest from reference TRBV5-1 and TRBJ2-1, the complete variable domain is KAGVTQTPRYLIKTRGQQVTLSCSPISGHRSVSWYQQTPGQGLQFLFEYFSETQRNKGNFPGRFSGRQFSNSRSEMNVSTLELGDSALYLCASSLQLTSSNEQFFGPGTRLTVL.

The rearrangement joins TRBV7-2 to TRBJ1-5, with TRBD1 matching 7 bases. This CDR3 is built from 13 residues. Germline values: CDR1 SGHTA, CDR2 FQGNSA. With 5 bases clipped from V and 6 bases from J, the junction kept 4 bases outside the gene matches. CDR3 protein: CASSPDRFQPQHF. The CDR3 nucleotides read TGTGCCAGCAGCCCGGACAGGTTTCAGCCCCAGCATTTT.

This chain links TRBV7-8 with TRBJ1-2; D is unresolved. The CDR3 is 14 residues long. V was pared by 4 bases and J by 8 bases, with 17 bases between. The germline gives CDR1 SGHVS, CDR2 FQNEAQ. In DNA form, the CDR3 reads TGTGCCAGCAGCTCACTAAGGCTACCCGGGGGCTACACCTTC. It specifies CASSSLRLPGGYTF.

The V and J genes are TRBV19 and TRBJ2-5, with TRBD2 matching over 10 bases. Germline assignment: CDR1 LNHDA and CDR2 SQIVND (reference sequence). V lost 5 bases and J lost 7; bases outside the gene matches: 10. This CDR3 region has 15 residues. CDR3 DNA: TGTGCCAGTAGTGAAACTAGCGGGATCCCGGTGACCCAGTACTTC. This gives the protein CASSETSGIPVTQYF.

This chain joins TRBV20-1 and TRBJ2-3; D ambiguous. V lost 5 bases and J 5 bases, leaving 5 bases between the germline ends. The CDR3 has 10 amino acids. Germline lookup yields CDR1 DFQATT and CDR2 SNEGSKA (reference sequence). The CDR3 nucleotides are TGCAGTGCTGTTAAAGATACGCAGTATTTT. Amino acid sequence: CSAVKDTQYF.

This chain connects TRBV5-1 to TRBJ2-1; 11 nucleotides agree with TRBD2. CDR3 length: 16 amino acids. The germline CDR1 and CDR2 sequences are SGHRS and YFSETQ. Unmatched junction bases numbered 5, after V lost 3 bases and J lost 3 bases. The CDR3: CASSSGLAGDYNEQFF. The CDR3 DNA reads TGCGCCAGCAGCTCTGGACTAGCGGGCGACTACAATGAGCAGTTCTTC.

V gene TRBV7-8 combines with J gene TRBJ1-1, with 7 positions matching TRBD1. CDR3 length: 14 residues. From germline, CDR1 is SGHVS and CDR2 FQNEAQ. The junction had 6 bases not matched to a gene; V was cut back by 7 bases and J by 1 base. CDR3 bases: TGTGCCAGCACCCGGGACAGCTCGAACACTGAAGCTTTCTTT. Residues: CASTRDSSNTEAFF. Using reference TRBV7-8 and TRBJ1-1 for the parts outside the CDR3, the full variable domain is GAGVSQSPRYKVAKRGQDVALRCDPISGHVSLFWYQQALGQGPEFLTYFQNEAQLDKSGLPSDRFFAERPEGSVSTLKIQRTQQEDSAVYLCASTRDSSNTEAFFGQGTRLTVV.

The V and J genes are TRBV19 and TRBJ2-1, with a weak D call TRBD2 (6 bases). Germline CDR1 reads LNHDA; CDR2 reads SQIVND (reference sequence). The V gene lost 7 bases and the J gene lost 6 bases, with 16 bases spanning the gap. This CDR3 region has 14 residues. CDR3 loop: CASTPGTFINEQFF. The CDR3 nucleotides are TGTGCCAGTACCCCCGGGACTTTTATCAATGAGCAGTTCTTC.

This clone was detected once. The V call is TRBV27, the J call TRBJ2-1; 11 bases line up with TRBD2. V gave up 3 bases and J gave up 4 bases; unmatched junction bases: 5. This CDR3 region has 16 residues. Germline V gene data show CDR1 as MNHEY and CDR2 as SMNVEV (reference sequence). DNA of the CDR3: TGTGCCAGCAGTTTCCTAGCGGGAGGCACGTACAATGAGCAGTTCTTC. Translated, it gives CASSFLAGGTYNEQFF.

For the CDR3, the DNA is TGTGCCAGCAGCTTAGAGAGATTGGCCTCGGGCTATGGCTACACCTTC. Amino acids: CASSLERLASGYGYTF. The V gene is TRBV7-3, the J gene TRBJ1-2; D gene ambiguous. The V and J ends lost 2 bases and 4 bases respectively, with 17 bases between them. Germline lookup yields CDR1 SGHTA and CDR2 FQGTGA. The CDR3 is 16 residues long.

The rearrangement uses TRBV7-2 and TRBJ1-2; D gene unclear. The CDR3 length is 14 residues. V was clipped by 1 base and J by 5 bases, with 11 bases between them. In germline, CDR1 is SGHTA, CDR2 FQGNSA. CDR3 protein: CASSLGGGRYGYTF. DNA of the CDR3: TGTGCCAGCAGCTTAGGGGGAGGGCGGTATGGCTACACCTTC.

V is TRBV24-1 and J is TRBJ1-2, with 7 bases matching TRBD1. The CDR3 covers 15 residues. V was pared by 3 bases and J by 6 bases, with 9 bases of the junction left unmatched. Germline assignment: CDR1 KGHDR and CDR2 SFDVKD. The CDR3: CATSDPAGTADGYTF. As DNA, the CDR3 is TGTGCCACCAGTGATCCTGCCGGGACAGCAGATGGCTACACCTTC.

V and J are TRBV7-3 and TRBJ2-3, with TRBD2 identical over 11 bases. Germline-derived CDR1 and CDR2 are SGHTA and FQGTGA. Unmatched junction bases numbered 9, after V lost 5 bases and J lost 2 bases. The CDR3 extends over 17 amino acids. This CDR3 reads CASSATETSGITDTQYF. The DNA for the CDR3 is TGTGCCAGCAGCGCCACCGAGACTAGCGGGATCACAGATACGCAGTATTTT.

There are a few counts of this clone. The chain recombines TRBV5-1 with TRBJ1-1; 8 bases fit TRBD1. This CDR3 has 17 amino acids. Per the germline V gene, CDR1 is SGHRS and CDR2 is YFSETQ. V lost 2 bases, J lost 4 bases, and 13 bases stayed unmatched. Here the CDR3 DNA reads TGCGCCAGCAGCTTCGACTGGGGCCGGACAGGGCGCACTGAAGCTTTCTTT. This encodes CASSFDWGRTGRTEAFF. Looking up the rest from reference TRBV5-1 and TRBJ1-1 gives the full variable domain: KAGVTQTPRYLIKTRGQQVTLSCSPISGHRSVSWYQQTPGQGLQFLFEYFSETQRNKGNFPGRFSGRQFSNSRSEMNVSTLELGDSALYLCASSFDWGRTGRTEAFFGQGTRLTVV.

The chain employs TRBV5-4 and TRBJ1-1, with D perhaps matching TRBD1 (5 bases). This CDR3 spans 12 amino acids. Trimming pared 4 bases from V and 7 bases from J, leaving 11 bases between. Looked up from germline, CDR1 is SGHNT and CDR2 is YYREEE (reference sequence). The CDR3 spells CASSVRVDEAFF. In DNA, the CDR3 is TGTGCCAGCAGCGTCAGGGTAGATGAAGCTTTCTTT. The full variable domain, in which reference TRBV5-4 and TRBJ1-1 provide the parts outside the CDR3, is ETGVTQSPTHLIKTRGQQVTLRCSSQSGHNTVSWYQQALGQGPQFIFQYYREEENGRGNFPPRFSGLQFPNYSSELNVNALELDDSALYLCASSVRVDEAFFGQGTRLTVV.

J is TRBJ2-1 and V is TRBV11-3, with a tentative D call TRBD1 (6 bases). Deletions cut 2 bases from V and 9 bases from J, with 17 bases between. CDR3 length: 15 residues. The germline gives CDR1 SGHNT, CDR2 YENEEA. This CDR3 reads CASSLQGPLTAEQFF. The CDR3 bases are TGTGCCAGCAGCTTACAGGGGCCCTTGACCGCTGAGCAGTTCTTC.

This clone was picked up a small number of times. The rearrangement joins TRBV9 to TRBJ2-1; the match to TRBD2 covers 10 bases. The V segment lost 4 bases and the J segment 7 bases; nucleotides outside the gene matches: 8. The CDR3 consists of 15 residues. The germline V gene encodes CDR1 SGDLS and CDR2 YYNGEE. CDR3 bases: TGTGCCAGCAGCTTTATAGCGGGAGGTGTTAATGAGCAGTTCTTC. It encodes CASSFIAGGVNEQFF.

In DNA form, the CDR3 reads TGTGCCAGCAGTTTATCGGGCCCCGCGGGACAGGGGACCTACGAGCAGTACTTC. Encoded protein: CASSLSGPAGQGTYEQYF. The chain joins TRBV27 to TRBJ2-7; 10 nucleotides line up with TRBD1. Germline V gene data show CDR1 as MNHEY and CDR2 as SMNVEV (reference sequence). CDR3 length: 18 amino acids. V lost 0 bases, J lost 2 bases, and 10 bases stayed unmatched.

The CDR3 DNA is TGTGCCAGCAGCTTCCACCCGGGGAGCGGGGACTACGAGCAGTACTTC. Amino acid sequence: CASSFHPGSGDYEQYF. The rearrangement links TRBV11-1 to TRBJ2-7; the match to TRBD2 covers 7 bases. Germline loops: CDR1 SGHAT, CDR2 FQDESV (reference sequence). The CDR3 is 16 amino acids. Germline trimming cut 3 bases from V and 3 bases from J; bases unmatched to any gene: 11.